These 11 T cell receptor beta chains share one sample of origin, sequenced in a study of identical twins. TCRdb itself ran the 5' RACE reads through MiXCR, one entry per CDR3 protein. Counted here are some 630,000 distinct CDR3 sequences, roughly 7.2% occurring once; the ten biggest clones make up approximately 1.5%. This same sample was also taken into another study, of yellow fever vaccine responses in identical twins.

What was sequenced was PBMCs. Receptors originate from a woman aged 18-29 years in good health.

The gene calls are TRBV10-3 and TRBJ2-1, with a possible D match to TRBD1 (6 bases). The V gene's germline CDR1 is ENHRY and CDR2 SYGVKD. This CDR3 has 14 residues. The V gene lost 11 bases and the J gene lost 0 bases, with 14 bases spanning the gap. The CDR3: CAVNTGSSYNEQFF. As DNA, the CDR3 is TGTGCCGTCAACACAGGGTCCTCCTACAATGAGCAGTTCTTC.

This clonotype showed up just a few times. The chain has TRBV11-2 and TRBJ2-5; D is uncertain. The V gene's germline CDR1 is SGHAT and CDR2 FQNNGV. The V and J ends lost 4 bases and 4 bases respectively, with 25 bases between them. The CDR3 spans 18 residues. The CDR3: CASSSSGNPWNVRETQYF. The CDR3 nucleotides read TGTGCCAGCAGCTCCAGTGGCAACCCCTGGAACGTGCGAGAGACCCAGTACTTC.

This clonotype was detected ten times or more. The chain joins TRBV12-3 or TRBV12-4 to TRBJ2-7; D unclear. The CDR3 runs to 11 residues. V lost 3 bases to trimming and J lost 4 bases, with 4 bases between them. This CDR3 is CASSFGYEQYF. Written as DNA, the CDR3 is TGTGCCAGCAGTTTCGGGTACGAGCAGTACTTC.

This chain links TRBV20-1 with TRBJ1-2; 12 nucleotides agree with TRBD1. The CDR3 consists of 19 residues. CDR1 is DFQATT and CDR2 is SNEGSKA in the germline V gene (reference sequence). V trimming: 4 bases; J trimming: 1 base; junction bases outside the gene matches: 16. The DNA for the CDR3 is TGCAGTGCTAACCACCGGGACAGGGGGCCCCAGGCCCTTAACTATGGCTACACCTTC. Translation: CSANHRDRGPQALNYGYTF.

This chain uses TRBV7-9 with TRBJ2-6, with a tentative D call TRBD1 (5 bases). The CDR3 extends over 14 amino acids. V lost 6 bases and J lost 4, with 10 bases in between. CDR1 and CDR2 from the germline V gene are SEHNR and FQNEAQ (reference sequence). The CDR3 sequence is CASSGAGGANVLTF. CDR3 nucleotides: TGTGCCAGCAGTGGGGCTGGCGGGGCCAACGTCCTGACTTTC.

The chain has TRBV14 and TRBJ2-3; possible D gene TRBD2, 6 bases. The CDR3 is 16 residues long. Germline V CDR1 and CDR2: SGHDN, FVKESK. The V end lost 1 base, the J end lost 6 bases, and 17 bases lay between the germline ends. CDR3 amino acids: CASSQGSSGFADTQYF. The CDR3 DNA reads TGTGCCAGCAGCCAAGGCTCCAGCGGGTTCGCGGATACGCAGTATTTT.

The V call is TRBV28, the J call TRBJ1-1; 8 nucleotides align to TRBD1. CDR3 length equals 19 residues. Germline CDR1 MDHEN, CDR2 SYDVKM. Trimming took 2 bases from V and 3 from J; bases not matched to a gene: 17. For the CDR3, the DNA is TGTGCCAGCAGTTTACTAAAAACAGGGGGTTGGGGTTTGGACACTGAAGCTTTCTTT. Translation gives CASSLLKTGGWGLDTEAFF.

This clonotype was seen at least ten times. The chain carries TRBV12-3 or TRBV12-4 and TRBJ1-1, with a possible D match to TRBD1 (5 bases). With 3 bases removed from V and 6 bases from J, the gap between germline ends came to 17 bases. The CDR3 length is 15 residues. This CDR3 is CASSFQRGRGAEAFF. DNA of the CDR3: TGTGCCAGCAGTTTTCAACGGGGAAGAGGGGCTGAAGCTTTCTTT.

The V call is TRBV5-1, the J call TRBJ2-1, with 8 nucleotides matching TRBD1. Trimming took 7 bases from V and 4 from J; bases not matched to a gene: 10. The CDR3 extends over 15 amino acids. Per germline, CDR1 SGHRS and CDR2 YFSETQ. The CDR3 DNA sequence: TGCGCCAGCCGACAGGGGATGGGACTTTACAATGAGCAGTTCTTC. This codes for CASRQGMGLYNEQFF.

In its sample, this clonotype was seen a few times. The chain uses TRBV20-1 and TRBJ2-7; possibly TRBD2 for D (6 bases). Trimming pared 0 bases from V and 2 bases from J, leaving 17 bases between. Looked up from germline, CDR1 is DFQATT and CDR2 is SNEGSKA (reference sequence). The CDR3 is made up of 16 amino acids. The CDR3 bases are TGCAGTGCTAGAGAAGTATACGGTAGCGGACCCTACGAGCAGTACTTC. It specifies CSAREVYGSGPYEQYF.

Many counts were recorded for this clonotype. The DNA for the CDR3 is TGTGCCAGCAGTTTCGGGCTAGCCCATGAGCAGTTCTTC. Its translation: CASSFGLAHEQFF. The chain is built from TRBV28 and TRBJ2-1; the D gene is possibly TRBD2 (5 bases). Germline-derived CDR1 and CDR2 are MDHEN and SYDVKM. The V end was cut by 3 bases, the J end by 8 bases, with 11 bases between. This CDR3 has 13 amino acids.